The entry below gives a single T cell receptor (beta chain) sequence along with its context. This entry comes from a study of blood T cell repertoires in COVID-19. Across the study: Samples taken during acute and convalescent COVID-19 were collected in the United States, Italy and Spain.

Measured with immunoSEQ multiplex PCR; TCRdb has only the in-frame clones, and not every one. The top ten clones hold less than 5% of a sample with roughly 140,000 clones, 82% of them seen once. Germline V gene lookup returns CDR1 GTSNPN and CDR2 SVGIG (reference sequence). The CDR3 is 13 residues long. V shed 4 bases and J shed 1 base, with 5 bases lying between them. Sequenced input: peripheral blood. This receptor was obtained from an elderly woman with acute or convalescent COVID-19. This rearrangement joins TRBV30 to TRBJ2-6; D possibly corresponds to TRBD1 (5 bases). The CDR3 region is CAWKGSGANVLTF. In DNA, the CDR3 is TGTGCCTGGAAGGGGTCTGGGGCCAACGTCCTGACTTTC.